The clone carrying this T cell receptor (beta chain) was observed a few times. Germline V gene sequence: CDR1 SEHNR, CDR2 FQNEAQ (reference sequence). This CDR3 contains 17 residues. V dropped 4 bases and J dropped 7 bases, with 23 bases sitting between them. This sample was included in a study of technical replicates of blood from several donors. Produced via immunoSEQ multiplex PCR; TCRdb's table is partial and in-frame only. Here the sample spans 65,000 to 95,000 clones, over 80% being singletons. The TCR originated in a human donor in good health. Material for sequencing was T cells isolated from PBMCs. The rearrangement joins TRBV7-9 to TRBJ1-5; a weak D match, TRBD1 (6 bases). The CDR3 DNA reads TGTGCCAGCAGCTCACGCGGGGGCCATGGAGAGGGACAGCCCCAGCATTTT. Translating gives CASSSRGGHGEGQPQHF.